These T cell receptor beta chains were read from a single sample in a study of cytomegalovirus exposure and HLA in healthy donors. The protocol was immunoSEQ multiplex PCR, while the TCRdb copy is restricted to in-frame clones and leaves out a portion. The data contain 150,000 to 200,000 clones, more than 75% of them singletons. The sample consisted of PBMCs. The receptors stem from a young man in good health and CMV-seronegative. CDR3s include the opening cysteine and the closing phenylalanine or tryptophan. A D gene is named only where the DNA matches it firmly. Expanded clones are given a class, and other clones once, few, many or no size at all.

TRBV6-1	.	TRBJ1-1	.	CASSEGVWGDTEAFF	TGTGCCAGCAGTGAAGGGGTTTGGGGGGACACTGAAGCTTTCTTT
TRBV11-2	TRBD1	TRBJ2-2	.	CASGQGRSTGELFF	TGTGCCAGCGGACAGGGAAGGTCGACCGGGGAGCTGTTTTTT
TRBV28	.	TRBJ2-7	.	CASSSRHGLEVYEQYF	TGTGCCAGCAGTTCCCGACACGGCCTCGAAGTGTACGAGCAGTACTTC
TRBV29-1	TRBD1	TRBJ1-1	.	CSVAKTGWGPNTEAFF	TGCAGCGTTGCTAAGACAGGGTGGGGACCGAACACTGAAGCTTTCTTT
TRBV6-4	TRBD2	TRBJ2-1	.	CASSLAGDYNEQFF	TGTGCCAGCAGTCTAGCGGGAGACTACAATGAGCAGTTCTTC
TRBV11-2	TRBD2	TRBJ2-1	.	CASSLRTSGDLYNEQFF	TGTGCCAGCAGCCTCCGGACTAGCGGGGACCTATACAATGAGCAGTTCTTC
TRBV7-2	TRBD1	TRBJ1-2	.	CASSLVGQGVGYTF	TGTGCCAGCAGCTTAGTGGGACAGGGGGTTGGCTACACCTTC
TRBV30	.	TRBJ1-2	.	CAWNNHREGYGYTF	TGTGCCTGGAACAATCATAGGGAGGGTTATGGCTACACCTTC
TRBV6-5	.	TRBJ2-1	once	CASSSRTTPWNEQFF	TGTGCCAGCAGTTCCAGGACTACACCTTGGAATGAGCAGTTCTTC
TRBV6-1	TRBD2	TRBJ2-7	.	CASSEGDRATSGRYREQYF	TGTGCCAGCAGTGAAGGGGACAGGGCGACTAGCGGGAGGTATCGCGAGCAGTACTTC
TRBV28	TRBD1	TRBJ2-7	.	CASSRGTGLPYEQYF	TGTGCCAGCAGTCGGGGGACAGGTCTCCCCTACGAGCAGTACTTC
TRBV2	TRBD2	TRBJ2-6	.	CASSESSGGTSGANVLTF	TGTGCCAGCAGTGAGTCTAGCGGGGGGACCTCTGGGGCCAACGTCCTGACTTTC
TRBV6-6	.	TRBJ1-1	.	CASSYASQGGTEAFF	TGTGCCAGCAGTTACGCATCGCAGGGAGGAACTGAAGCTTTCTTT
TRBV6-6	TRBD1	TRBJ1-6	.	CASSYDGGTGYSPLHF	TGTGCCAGCAGTTACGACGGAGGGACAGGGTATTCACCCCTCCACTTT
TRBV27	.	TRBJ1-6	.	CASSSLPRNRAAYNSPLHF	TGTGCCAGCAGTTCCCTCCCGAGGAACAGGGCCGCCTATAATTCACCCCTCCACTTT
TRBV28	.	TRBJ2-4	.	CASSYRSLAKNIQYF	TGTGCCAGCAGTTACAGATCCCTAGCCAAAAACATTCAGTACTTC
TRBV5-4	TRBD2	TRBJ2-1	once	CASSLGASGVSYNEQFF	TGTGCCAGCAGCTTGGGGGCTAGCGGGGTCTCCTACAATGAGCAGTTCTTC
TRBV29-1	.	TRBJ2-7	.	CSVEGGLSSYEQYF	TGCAGCGTTGAAGGGGGGCTATCCTCCTACGAGCAGTACTTC
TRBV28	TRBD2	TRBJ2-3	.	CASSFGSGLAGPLRDTQYF	TGTGCCAGCAGTTTTGGATCTGGGCTAGCGGGGCCACTAAGAGATACGCAGTATTTT
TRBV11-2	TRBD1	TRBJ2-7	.	CASSHHGTGGYEQYF	TGTGCCAGCAGCCACCATGGGACAGGGGGCTACGAGCAGTACTTC
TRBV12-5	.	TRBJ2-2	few	CASGPWGDTGELFF	TGTGCTAGTGGTCCTTGGGGGGACACCGGGGAGCTGTTTTTT
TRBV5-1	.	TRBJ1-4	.	CASSLQGYNEKLFF	TGCGCCAGCAGCTTACAGGGCTATAATGAAAAACTGTTTTTT
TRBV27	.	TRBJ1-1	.	CASSMVRDLMVMNTEAFF	TGTGCCAGCAGTATGGTCAGGGATCTCATGGTCATGAACACTGAAGCTTTCTTT
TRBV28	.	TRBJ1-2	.	CASSLKLYGYTF	TGTGCCAGCAGTTTGAAGCTCTATGGCTACACCTTC
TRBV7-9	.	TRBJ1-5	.	CASSSGESNQPQHF	TGTGCCAGCAGCTCGGGGGAGTCCAATCAGCCCCAGCATTTT
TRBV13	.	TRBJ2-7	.	CASSTHTSYEQYF	TGTGCCAGCAGCACCCATACTAGCTACGAGCAGTACTTC
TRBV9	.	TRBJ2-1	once	CASSVSRAANEQFF	TGTGCCAGCAGCGTCTCCAGGGCAGCTAATGAGCAGTTCTTC
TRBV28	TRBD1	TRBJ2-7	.	CASSSGQVGYEQYF	TGTGCCAGCAGTTCGGGACAGGTAGGCTACGAGCAGTACTTC
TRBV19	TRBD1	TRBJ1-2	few	CASRRAGTGSWGFYGYTF	TGTGCCAGTAGGAGAGCCGGGACAGGGAGTTGGGGCTTCTATGGCTACACCTTC
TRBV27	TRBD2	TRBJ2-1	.	CASSRVIAGDNEQFF	TGTGCCAGCAGCCGGGTGATAGCGGGAGACAATGAGCAGTTCTTC
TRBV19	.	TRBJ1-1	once	CASWGATEAFF	TGTGCCAGCTGGGGCGCAACTGAAGCTTTCTTT
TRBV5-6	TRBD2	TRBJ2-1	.	CASSLVFTSGRDEQFF	TGTGCCAGCAGCTTGGTTTTTACTAGCGGGAGGGATGAGCAGTTCTTC
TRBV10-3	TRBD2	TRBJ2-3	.	CAISGTSGDRTDTQYF	TGTGCCATCAGTGGAACTAGCGGGGACCGGACAGATACGCAGTATTTT
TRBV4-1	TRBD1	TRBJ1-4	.	CASSQEGDRLFF	TGCGCCAGCAGCCAAGAAGGGGACAGGCTGTTTTTT
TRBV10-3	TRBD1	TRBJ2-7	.	CATSGGQRYEQYF	TGTGCCACTAGTGGGGGACAGAGGTACGAGCAGTACTTC
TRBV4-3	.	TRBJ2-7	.	CASSQVRDSYEQYF	TGCGCCAGCAGCCAAGTGCGGGACAGCTACGAGCAGTACTTC
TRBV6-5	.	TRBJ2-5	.	CASSYGQTAETQYF	TGTGCCAGCAGTTACGGACAGACTGCGGAGACCCAGTACTTC
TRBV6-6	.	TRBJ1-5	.	CASSDGQYNQPQHF	TGTGCCAGCAGTGACGGACAGTACAATCAGCCCCAGCATTTT
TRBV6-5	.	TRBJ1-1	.	CASSYLLRGTNTEAFF	TGTGCCAGCAGTTACTTGTTGCGGGGGACGAACACTGAAGCTTTCTTT
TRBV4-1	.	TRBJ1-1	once	CASSQGAYTEAFF	TGCGCCAGCAGCCAAGGGGCCTACACTGAAGCTTTCTTT
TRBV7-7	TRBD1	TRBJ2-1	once	CASSLGGRMNEQFF	TGTGCTAGCAGTTTAGGGGGCCGGATGAATGAGCAGTTCTTC